These 25 T cell receptor beta chains originate from one sample sequenced in a study of regulatory T cells in long-lasting Graves disease. TCR sequences were obtained from RNA taken from PBMCs. TCRdb independently ran MiXCR on the reads; one entry per CDR3 protein. The sample shows some 980 distinct CDR3 sequences, about 91% of them seen only once. Sequenced material: peripheral blood mononuclear cells (PBMCs), taken with antithyroid drug treatment, in newly diagnosed or persistent Graves disease (not recorded which). The receptors were gathered from a man aged 25-40 years with Graves disease.

This chain joins TRBV6-1 and TRBJ1-5; D is possibly TRBD1 (6 bases). This CDR3 spans 16 amino acids. V was pared by 0 bases and J by 1 base, with 10 bases between. The germline CDR1 and CDR2 sequences are MNHNS and SASEGT. The DNA of the CDR3 is TGTGCCAGCAGTGAAGCCCCAGGGGACAGCAATCAGCCCCAGCATTTT. As protein: CASSEAPGDSNQPQHF.

The chain carries TRBV5-1 and TRBJ1-5; D is possibly TRBD1 (5 bases). Germline V gene lookup returns CDR1 SGHRS and CDR2 YFSETQ. This CDR3 has 15 amino acids. Between the trimmed V and J ends, which lost 0 bases and 5 bases, there was a span of 12 bases. The CDR3 loop is CASSLGWGSDQPQHF. CDR3 bases: TGCGCCAGCAGCTTGGGATGGGGGTCCGATCAGCCCCAGCATTTT.

J is TRBJ2-1 and V is TRBV7-9; 13 nucleotides align to TRBD2. Losses at the gene ends were 3 bases for V and 9 bases for J; bases not matched to a gene: 5. Germline V CDR1 and CDR2: SEHNR, FQNEAQ (reference sequence). This CDR3 spans 15 amino acids. The CDR3 loop is CASSLTGTSGTEQFF. The DNA for the CDR3 is TGTGCCAGCAGCTTGACCGGGACTAGCGGGACTGAGCAGTTCTTC.

This sequence joins TRBV7-2 and TRBJ2-7, with no clear D. This CDR3 comprises 13 residues. Germline loops: CDR1 SGHTA, CDR2 FQGNSA. V was trimmed by 0 bases and J by 7 bases, leaving 10 bases between them. The CDR3 DNA is TGTGCCAGCAGCTTAGCCTCCGGGCGGGAGCAGTACTTC. It encodes CASSLASGREQYF.

The chain combines TRBV5-4 with TRBJ2-7, with 7 positions matching TRBD1. The ends lost 3 bases at V and 6 bases at J; junction bases unmatched: 6. The CDR3 sequence is 13 residues long. Germline CDR1 and CDR2: SGHNT and YYREEE (reference sequence). The CDR3 region is CASSSGQFTEQYF. DNA of the CDR3: TGTGCCAGCAGCTCGGGACAGTTCACCGAGCAGTACTTC.

The chain has TRBV3-1 and TRBJ2-1; D is ambiguous. In germline, CDR1 is LGHDT, CDR2 YNNKEL (reference sequence). This CDR3 region has 12 residues. Between the trimmed V and J ends, which lost 5 bases and 2 bases, there was a span of 4 bases. CDR3 amino acids: CASSLAYNEQFF. Written as DNA, the CDR3 is TGTGCCAGCAGCTTAGCCTACAATGAGCAGTTCTTC.

The V gene is TRBV19, the J gene TRBJ1-5; 10 bases fit TRBD1. V was pared by 4 bases and J by 7 bases, with 7 bases of the junction left unmatched. Per germline, CDR1 LNHDA and CDR2 SQIVND (reference sequence). This CDR3 is 15 amino acids long. Written as DNA, the CDR3 is TGTGCCAGTAGTAAGGACAGGGGGTCCTGGCAGCCCCAGCATTTT. Amino acids: CASSKDRGSWQPQHF.

This chain uses TRBV5-6 with TRBJ2-7; D ambiguous. Per germline, CDR1 SGHDT and CDR2 YYEEEE. The CDR3 has 16 residues. V gave up 4 bases and J gave up 1 base, with 18 bases separating them. The CDR3 DNA follows: TGTGCCAGCAGCCCGATCTTGAAGGGATCGTCCTACGAGCAGTACTTC. Protein: CASSPILKGSSYEQYF.

The chain employs TRBV20-1 and TRBJ2-5; D remains ambiguous. Trimming cost V 0 bases and J 5 bases, with 13 bases left between them. The CDR3 runs 14 residues. Germline V CDR1 and CDR2: DFQATT, SNEGSKA (reference sequence). The CDR3 nucleotides read TGCAGTGCTAGAGATTTCAGGCATGGGGAGACCCAGTACTTC. Protein sequence: CSARDFRHGETQYF.

This clonotype turned up a few times. CDR3 residues: CASSTTDTQYF. CDR3 sequence (DNA): TGTGCCAGCAGTACCACAGATACGCAGTATTTT. The rearrangement links TRBV2 to TRBJ2-3; D unclear. V was shortened by 5 bases and J by 2 bases, with 2 bases between the two germline ends. The length of the CDR3 is 11 residues. Germline CDR1 SNHLY, CDR2 FYNNEI.

The rearrangement joins TRBV6-2 or TRBV6-3 to TRBJ1-1; TRBD1 is a possible D gene (5 bases). The germline V gene has CDR1 MNHEY and CDR2 SVGEGT. With 0 bases removed from V and 5 bases from J, the gap between germline ends came to 19 bases. The CDR3 runs 17 residues. The CDR3 region is CASSYSPREQGRTEAFF. The CDR3 nucleotides are TGTGCCAGCAGTTACTCGCCCAGGGAACAAGGACGGACTGAAGCTTTCTTT.

The CDR3 spells CASSETSGYGMGEQETQYF. DNA of the CDR3: TGTGCCAGCAGTGAGACTAGCGGGTATGGCATGGGGGAGCAAGAGACCCAGTACTTC. This sequence joins TRBV2 and TRBJ2-5, with 10 bases lining up with TRBD2. Unmatched junction bases numbered 15, after V lost 3 bases and J lost 2 bases. Germline V lookup: CDR1 SNHLY, CDR2 FYNNEI. The CDR3 length is 19 residues.

This chain joins TRBV29-1 and TRBJ1-4, with 8 bases lining up with TRBD1. The germline gives CDR1 SQVTM, CDR2 ANQGSEA. The CDR3 extends over 15 amino acids. V lost 3 bases, J lost 0 bases, and 3 bases stayed unmatched. CDR3 sequence (DNA): TGCAGCGTTGAGGGGACAGGAGCAACTAATGAAAAACTGTTTTTT. Translating gives CSVEGTGATNEKLFF. Combining the CDR3 with reference TRBV29-1 and TRBJ1-4 gives the whole variable domain SAVISQKPSRDICQRGTSLTIQCQVDSQVTMMFWYRQQPGQSLTLIATANQGSEATYESGFVIDKFPISRPNLTFSTLTVSNMSPEDSSIYLCSVEGTGATNEKLFFGSGTQLSVL.

The CDR3 is CASSFGRRAEGEKLFF. The CDR3, as DNA: TGTGCCAGCAGTTTCGGACGCAGGGCGGAGGGTGAAAAACTGTTTTTT. The genes are TRBV27 and TRBJ1-4, with D possibly being TRBD1 (5 bases). V dropped 3 bases and J dropped 7 bases, with 18 bases sitting between them. The germline V gene encodes CDR1 MNHEY and CDR2 SMNVEV (reference sequence). There are 16 residues in the CDR3. Complete variable domain (other parts from reference TRBV27 and TRBJ1-4): EAQVTQNPRYLITVTGKKLTVTCSQNMNHEYMSWYRQDPGLGLRQIYYSMNVEVTDKGDVPEGYKVSRKEKRNFPLILESPSPNQTSLYFCASSFGRRAEGEKLFFGSGTQLSVL.

The rearrangement uses TRBV6-4 and TRBJ2-3; perhaps TRBD2 as D (6 bases). CDR3 length equals 14 residues. Germline assignment: CDR1 MRHNA and CDR2 SNTAGT. Between the trimmed V and J ends, which lost 5 bases and 6 bases, there was a span of 15 bases. CDR3 region: CASSPSGVGDTQYF. CDR3 sequence (DNA): TGTGCCAGCAGTCCCTCGGGGGTCGGGGATACGCAGTATTTT.

The chain employs TRBV12-3 or TRBV12-4 and TRBJ2-6, with D possibly matching TRBD1 (5 bases). Trimming removed 3 bases from V and 0 bases from J, with 9 bases in between. CDR3 size: 16 residues. CDR3 sequence reads: CASSLTVTSGANVLTF. For the CDR3, the DNA is TGTGCCAGCAGTTTGACAGTTACCTCTGGGGCCAACGTCCTGACTTTC.

The chain is built from TRBV10-3 and TRBJ2-5; 12 positions agree with TRBD1. The ends lost 11 bases at V and 4 bases at J; junction bases unmatched: 5. The CDR3 is 13 residues long. CDR1 is ENHRY and CDR2 is SYGVKD in the germline V gene. As DNA, the CDR3 is TGTGCCGCGGGACAGGGGGCTCGAGAGACCCAGTACTTC. This gives the protein CAAGQGARETQYF.

The genes are TRBV30 and TRBJ1-1, with D possibly being TRBD1 (5 bases). CDR1 and CDR2 from the germline V gene are GTSNPN and SVGIG (reference sequence). V was pared by 0 bases and J by 3 bases, with 8 bases between. The CDR3 extends over 13 amino acids. The DNA for the CDR3 is TGTGCCTGGAGTGTGTGGGGGGACACTGAAGCTTTCTTT. It encodes CAWSVWGDTEAFF.

The J gene is TRBJ1-1, the V gene TRBV7-9; D gene uncertain. From germline, CDR1 is SEHNR and CDR2 FQNEAQ (reference sequence). Trimming left V 6 bases short and J 1 base short, with 6 bases between. This CDR3 is 12 amino acids long. This CDR3 reads CASRRQNTEAFF. The DNA for the CDR3 is TGTGCCAGCAGACGACAGAACACTGAAGCTTTCTTT.

The CDR3 DNA is TGTGCCAGCAGTCTACTAGCGGACGGGGAGCTGTTTTTT. It is translated as CASSLLADGELFF. The V and J genes are TRBV7-9 and TRBJ2-2, with 8 bases aligning to TRBD2. This CDR3 is built from 13 residues. Germline lookup yields CDR1 SEHNR and CDR2 FQNEAQ (reference sequence). Losses at the gene ends were 6 bases for V and 7 bases for J; bases not matched to a gene: 4. The full variable domain, in which reference TRBV7-9 and TRBJ2-2 provide the parts outside the CDR3, is DTGVSQNPRHKITKRGQNVTFRCDPISEHNRLYWYRQTLGQGPEFLTYFQNEAQLEKSRLLSDRFSAERPKGSFSTLEIQRTEQGDSAMYLCASSLLADGELFFGEGSRLTVL.

This clonotype appeared once. This chain uses TRBV11-2 with TRBJ1-1; perhaps TRBD1 as D (6 bases). Germline loops: CDR1 SGHAT, CDR2 FQNNGV. The CDR3 extends over 12 amino acids. V was shortened by 7 bases and J by 5 bases, with 11 bases between the two germline ends. Here the CDR3 DNA reads TGTGCCAGCATCAGGGGCCAGACTGAAGCTTTCTTT. Translated, it gives CASIRGQTEAFF.

As to this clonotype: This CDR3 is missing its conserved last phenylalanine or tryptophan, likely due to a read error. This chain links TRBV29-1 with TRBJ2-1, with TRBD2 matching 12 bases. Germline V gives CDR1 SQVTM, CDR2 ANQGSEA. Losses at the gene ends were 3 bases for V and 5 bases for J; bases not matched to a gene: 5. The CDR3 spans 15 residues. The CDR3 spells CSVDRTSGRNNEQFS. CDR3 bases: TGCAGCGTTGATAGAACTAGCGGGAGGAACAATGAGCAGTTCTCC.

The CDR3 loop reads CSARSSSGGYNEQFF. Written as DNA, the CDR3 is TGCAGTGCTAGATCTTCTAGCGGGGGTTACAATGAGCAGTTCTTC. This sequence joins TRBV20-1 and TRBJ2-1; 10 bases are a match to TRBD2. V was clipped by 2 bases and J by 4 bases; unmatched bases: 5. Looked up from germline, CDR1 is DFQATT and CDR2 is SNEGSKA (reference sequence). This CDR3 has 15 amino acids.

The rearrangement uses TRBV5-4 and TRBJ2-7; the D gene could be TRBD1 or TRBD2 (5 bases each). Trimming removed 1 base from V and 3 bases from J, with 17 bases in between. The CDR3 contains 16 residues. Per the germline V gene, CDR1 is SGHNT and CDR2 is YYREEE (reference sequence). CDR3 DNA: TGTGCCAGCAGCTTGAGTGGGGGTTCTACTTTCTACGAGCAGTACTTC. Its translation is CASSLSGGSTFYEQYF.

With respect to this clonotype: The final CDR3 position lacks the conserved phenylalanine or tryptophan, pointing to a likely read error. Because the CDR3's place on the DNA is in doubt, the DNA is left out and the CDR3 is given as listed by TCRdb. The chain is built from TRBV21-1 and TRBJ2-7; the D segment call TRBD1 is taken from the table without a DNA check. TRBV21-1 is given as a pseudogene. Both ends counted, the CDR3 spans 9 residues. CDR3 amino acids: CASSKETGA.